This is a list of T cell receptor beta chains from one sample in a study of control samples from healthy donors and cancer patients. Sequencing used immunoSEQ multiplex PCR; TCRdb keeps in-frame clones, though not all of them. The repertoire holds approximately 89,000 clones, around nine tenths seen once, with under 25% in the top ten. The sequenced material came from blood. These receptors were taken from a man aged 30 to 45 in good health. CDR3s include the opening cysteine and the closing phenylalanine or tryptophan. Each record gives: V gene, D gene, J gene, clone size, CDR3 DNA, CDR3 protein. The D gene is left open where the match is weak. Some rows mark clone size as missing; the rest say once, few, many or name a class of expanded clone.

>TRBV6-1|.|TRBJ1-5|.
TGTGCCAGCAGTGAGGTACAGTCTCAGCCCCAGCATTTT
CASSEVQSQPQHF
>TRBV5-4|.|TRBJ1-5|.
TGTGCCAGCAGCTGGCCCCGGGACCACTTCAATCAGCCCCAGCATTTT
CASSWPRDHFNQPQHF
>TRBV9|.|TRBJ2-1|.
TGTGCCAGCAGCGTCGAGGGGAGCGATGAGCAGTTCTTC
CASSVEGSDEQFF
>TRBV29-1|TRBD1|TRBJ2-1|.
TGCAGCTCGTTAGGGGACAGGGGAAACGGGCGGGGGTATGAGCAGTTCTTC
CSSLGDRGNGRGYEQFF
>TRBV12-3/TRBV12-4|TRBD1|TRBJ2-7|.
TGTGCCAGCAGTTCGGGACAGGGGGCGGTGTACTTC
CASSSGQGAVYF
>TRBV5-1|.|TRBJ1-6|.
TGCGCCACCAGCTTGGGGGGGAGAAGGGGAGAACCCCTCCACTTT
CATSLGGRRGEPLHF
>TRBV5-4|TRBD1|TRBJ2-7|.
TGTGCCAGCAGCTACCACAGGGGTGCCTACGAGCAGTACTTC
CASSYHRGAYEQYF
>TRBV27|.|TRBJ1-1|.
TGTGCCAGCAGTTTTGGCGGGAACACTGAAGCTTTCTTT
CASSFGGNTEAFF
>TRBV29-1|.|TRBJ1-2|.
TGCAGCGTTCGGACAGCCTATGGCTACACCTTC
CSVRTAYGYTF
>TRBV6-5|.|TRBJ2-1|.
TGTGCCAGCAGGGGGAGCAGGGGCCTCTCTACTGAGCAGTTCTTC
CASRGSRGLSTEQFF
>TRBV5-8|.|TRBJ1-5|.
TGTGCCAGCAGCAGTACTTACAGGGAGCCCCAGCATTTT
CASSSTYREPQHF
>TRBV6-6|.|TRBJ1-2|once
TGTGCCAGCAGCAACAACTATGGCTACACCTTC
CASSNNYGYTF
>TRBV30|.|TRBJ1-2|few
TGTGCCTGGATGGAGACAGGCTACATTAATGGCTACACCTTC
CAWMETGYINGYTF
>TRBV5-1|TRBD1|TRBJ1-3|.
TGCGCCAGCAGCAATCGACAGGGGGCGGTTGGAAACACCATATATTTT
CASSNRQGAVGNTIYF
>TRBV5-1|.|TRBJ1-2|.
TGCGCCAGCAGCTTGGGCTCAGGGTGGGATGGCTACACCTTC
CASSLGSGWDGYTF